This T cell receptor (beta chain) was profiled in a study of PD-1 blockade in classical Hodgkin lymphoma. Some clones are missing from TCRdb's copy, which holds only in-frame ones; the method was immunoSEQ multiplex PCR. Of about 110,000 clones listed, roughly 90% are singletons. CDR1 and CDR2 (germline): SGHRS, YFSETQ. This CDR3 comprises 14 residues. The ends were cut back, 0 bases at V and 3 bases at J, with 10 bases in the middle. Time point described: cycle 4 day 1 (C4D1), after more than five weeks of nivolumab. Every patient was affected by relapse after autologous stem cell transplantation, while exposure to brentuximab vedotin was not uniform.

The sequencing used peripheral blood mononuclear cells (PBMCs), collected before the fourth cycle of nivolumab. The source of this sequence is a human donor with classical Hodgkin lymphoma. The chain has TRBV5-1 and TRBJ2-7, with D uncertain. The CDR3: CASSLDGLNYEQYF. CDR3 DNA: TGCGCCAGCAGCTTGGACGGGCTCAACTACGAGCAGTACTTC.